These 27 T cell receptor beta chains were sequenced from one sample in a study of blood T cell repertoires in COVID-19. Assay used: immunoSEQ multiplex PCR; TCRdb lists only in-frame clones, some missing. Of some 240,000 clones in the sample, 70% to 85% were seen once. Sequencing was carried out using peripheral blood. The receptors come from a woman aged 35 to 49 who had recovered from COVID-19.

V gene TRBV28 combines with J gene TRBJ1-4; D is unresolved. Germline V gives CDR1 MDHEN, CDR2 SYDVKM. The CDR3 is made up of 17 amino acids. With 2 bases removed from V and 7 bases from J, the gap between germline ends came to 20 bases. CDR3 loop: CASSLPLPRAIREKLFF. The CDR3 DNA reads as TGTGCCAGCAGTTTACCCCTCCCGAGGGCCATCCGTGAAAAACTGTTTTTT.

V is TRBV30 and J is TRBJ1-1, with D hard to call. CDR3 length: 13 amino acids. V lost 3 bases and J 4 bases, leaving 12 bases between the germline ends. Germline V gene lookup returns CDR1 GTSNPN and CDR2 SVGIG (reference sequence). This CDR3 reads CAWRPQVSTEAFF. The CDR3 DNA follows: TGTGCCTGGAGACCGCAGGTTAGCACTGAAGCTTTCTTT.

The chain has TRBV12-3 or TRBV12-4 and TRBJ2-1; 7 positions match TRBD1. Unmatched junction bases numbered 6, after V lost 6 bases and J lost 10 bases. The CDR3 is made up of 12 amino acids. The CDR3 nucleotides read TGTGCCAGCAGCGGGACAGCCCGGGAGCAGTTCTTC. It encodes CASSGTAREQFF.

V usage is TRBV6-5 and J usage is TRBJ1-2; no reliable D call. Germline lookup yields CDR1 MNHEY and CDR2 SVGAGI. The CDR3 has 14 amino acids. Trimming pared 0 bases from V and 6 bases from J, leaving 11 bases between. The CDR3 nucleotides are TGTGCCAGCAGTTACTCGACCAGAGGAGATGGCTACACCTTC. Protein product: CASSYSTRGDGYTF.

The chain is built from TRBV6-5 and TRBJ1-4, with D unclear. From germline, CDR1 is MNHEY and CDR2 SVGAGI. The CDR3 covers 15 residues. V lost 0 bases to trimming and J lost 7 bases, with 12 bases between them. In DNA, the CDR3 is TGTGCCAGCAGTTACTCGAGGAGGGCTGGTGAAAAACTGTTTTTT. Protein sequence: CASSYSRRAGEKLFF.

V usage is TRBV16 and J usage is TRBJ1-5; TRBD1 matches at 9 bases. CDR1 and CDR2 (germline): KGHSY, FQNENV. With 2 bases clipped from V and 3 bases from J, the junction kept 5 bases outside the gene matches. The CDR3 totals 16 residues. CDR3 bases: TGTGCCAGCAGCCAAAGGGGGACAGGGAACAATCAGCCCCAGCATTTT. This sequence encodes CASSQRGTGNNQPQHF.

The chain uses TRBV27 and TRBJ1-4; a possible D gene is TRBD1 (6 bases). Germline V gene lookup returns CDR1 MNHEY and CDR2 SMNVEV (reference sequence). V lost 6 bases and J 9 bases, leaving 14 bases between the germline ends. The CDR3 spans 13 residues. The CDR3 nucleotides are TGTGCCAGCAGACCAACAGGGAATCAAAAACTGTTTTTT. It specifies CASRPTGNQKLFF.

The chain uses TRBV29-1 and TRBJ2-3; 8 nucleotides line up with TRBD2. Germline V gene sequence: CDR1 SQVTM, CDR2 ANQGSEA. V shed 0 bases, J shed 1 base, and the junction held 9 bases outside the gene matches. CDR3 size: 17 residues. The CDR3 here is CSVEDMSAGVGTDTQYF. In DNA, the CDR3 is TGCAGCGTTGAAGATATGTCAGCGGGGGTGGGCACAGATACGCAGTATTTT.

This clone was observed a single time. This chain connects TRBV3-1 (or the pseudogene TRBV3-2) to TRBJ1-6, with TRBD1 as a possible D gene (6 bases). From germline, CDR1 is LGHDT and CDR2 YNNKEL (reference sequence). The CDR3 totals 18 residues. With 2 bases removed from V and 4 bases from J, the gap between germline ends came to 18 bases. CDR3 nucleotide sequence: TGTGCCAGCAGCCAATATCCCAGGGGACGTCGATATAATTCACCCCTCCACTTT. Translation gives CASSQYPRGRRYNSPLHF.

A few counts support this clone. V is TRBV2 and J is TRBJ2-7, with TRBD2 matching over 11 bases. Trimming at V came to 6 bases and at J to 5 bases, leaving 15 bases not matched to a gene. CDR3 length: 17 amino acids. The germline V gene has CDR1 SNHLY and CDR2 FYNNEI. In nucleotides, the CDR3 is TGTGCCAGCAGGAGGAACCCTACTAGCGGGGGAACCAACGAGCAGTACTTC. Translated: CASRRNPTSGGTNEQYF.

CDR3 protein: CASSLTLLETQYF. CDR3 bases: TGTGCCAGCAGTTTAACCCTACTCGAGACCCAGTACTTC. This chain links TRBV12-3 or TRBV12-4 with TRBJ2-5; D gene unclear. V was trimmed by 2 bases and J by 5 bases, leaving 9 bases between them. The CDR3 runs to 13 residues.

There are a few counts of this clone. The rearrangement uses TRBV4-2 and TRBJ1-3; TRBD1 aligns across 7 bases. CDR1 and CDR2 from the germline V gene are LGHNA and YNFKEQ. The CDR3 has 19 amino acids. The ends lost 1 base at V and 0 bases at J; junction bases unmatched: 12. CDR3 DNA: TGTGCCAGCAGCCAAGTACTTAACAGGGGTGTCATCTCTGGAAACACCATATATTTT. Its translation is CASSQVLNRGVISGNTIYF.

V is TRBV2 and J is TRBJ2-1; no firm D call. Trimming shortened V by 2 bases and J by 8 bases, and 7 bases separated the two germline ends. CDR3 size: 12 residues. Germline-derived CDR1 and CDR2 are SNHLY and FYNNEI. CDR3 protein: CASSELGYEQFF. The CDR3 DNA follows: TGTGCCAGCAGTGAACTCGGGTATGAGCAGTTCTTC.

The rearrangement uses TRBV5-4 and TRBJ2-3; tentative D call: TRBD1 (6 bases). This CDR3 has 13 residues. Germline assignment: CDR1 SGHNT and CDR2 YYREEE (reference sequence). V was pared by 4 bases and J by 4 bases, with 10 bases between. CDR3 in amino acids: CASSQGWADTQYF. Here the CDR3 DNA reads TGTGCCAGCAGCCAGGGGTGGGCAGATACGCAGTATTTT.

The chain employs TRBV18 and TRBJ2-1; no definite D call. The CDR3 runs 16 residues. Trimming shortened V by 2 bases and J by 0 bases, and 11 bases separated the two germline ends. Per the germline V gene, CDR1 is KGHSH and CDR2 is LQKENI. The CDR3 sequence: CASSPSITSSYNEQFF. CDR3 sequence (DNA): TGTGCCAGCTCACCATCAATTACCAGCTCCTACAATGAGCAGTTCTTC. The full variable domain, with the rest looked up from reference TRBV18 and TRBJ2-1, is NAGVMQNPRHLVRRRGQEARLRCSPMKGHSHVYWYRQLPEEGLKFMVYLQKENIIDESGMPKERFSAEFPKEGPSILRIQQVVRGDSAAYFCASSPSITSSYNEQFFGPGTRLTVL.

This rearrangement joins TRBV6-2 or TRBV6-3 to TRBJ1-1; possibly TRBD1 for D (5 bases). The ends were cut back, 5 bases at V and 2 bases at J, with 9 bases in the middle. Germline lookup yields CDR1 MNHEY and CDR2 SVGEGT. There are 13 residues in the CDR3. The CDR3 sequence: CASSKDRNTEAFF. As DNA, the CDR3 is TGTGCCAGCAGTAAAGACAGAAACACTGAAGCTTTCTTT.

The V gene is TRBV7-9, the J gene TRBJ1-1, with D possibly TRBD1 on 6 matching bases. The CDR3 length is 13 residues. CDR1 SEHNR and CDR2 FQNEAQ come from the germline V gene (reference sequence). Deletions cut 5 bases from V and 0 bases from J, with 7 bases between. CDR3 coding DNA: TGTGCCAGCAGCACAGGGATGAACACTGAAGCTTTCTTT. It codes for CASSTGMNTEAFF.

This clone was detected a few times. The chain couples TRBV19 to TRBJ1-1, with no clear D. Germline V lookup: CDR1 LNHDA, CDR2 SQIVND (reference sequence). Trimming stripped 0 bases from V and 0 bases from J, with 8 bases between. The CDR3 runs to 15 residues. The CDR3 region is CASSIDGGMNTEAFF. DNA for the CDR3: TGTGCCAGTAGTATAGACGGAGGGATGAACACTGAAGCTTTCTTT.

V usage is TRBV9 and J usage is TRBJ1-2; 7 bases are shared with TRBD1. The CDR3 has 14 residues. With V trimmed by 0 bases and J by 8 bases, 7 bases remained unmatched. Germline V CDR1 and CDR2: SGDLS, YYNGEE. DNA for the CDR3: TGTGCCAGCAGCGTAGACCCAGGGGGTGTCGGCTACACCTTC. Residues: CASSVDPGGVGYTF.

V usage is TRBV5-5 and J usage is TRBJ1-4; no clear D gene. Germline assignment: CDR1 SGHKS and CDR2 YYEKEE (reference sequence). The CDR3 spans 13 residues. With 4 bases removed from V and 10 bases from J, the gap between germline ends came to 14 bases. CDR3 bases: TGTGCCAGCAGCCCGGGCTTGGGAGGAAAACTGTTTTTT. The encoded protein is CASSPGLGGKLFF.

The chain employs TRBV5-1 and TRBJ1-3; D is unresolved. The V and J ends lost 4 bases and 0 bases respectively, with 14 bases between them. The germline gives CDR1 SGHRS, CDR2 YFSETQ. CDR3 size: 16 residues. CDR3 protein: CASSISTGSSGNTIYF. CDR3 in DNA: TGCGCCAGCAGCATTTCCACTGGTAGCTCTGGAAACACCATATATTTT.

Notes on this clone: The identical CDR3 is also encoded by other nucleotide sequences in the sample. The chain recombines TRBV6-5 with TRBJ2-2, with 8 bases identical to TRBD1. This CDR3 region has 14 residues. With 5 bases clipped from V and 6 bases from J, the junction kept 5 bases outside the gene matches. Germline V gives CDR1 MNHEY, CDR2 SVGAGI. DNA for the CDR3: TGTGCCAGCAGTCCAAGGACAGGGCCCGGGGAGCTGTTTTTT. Its protein is CASSPRTGPGELFF.

V gene TRBV5-1 combines with J gene TRBJ2-5, with D uncertain. The CDR3 contains 15 residues. Trimming cost V 0 bases and J 1 base, with 10 bases left between them. Germline CDR1 SGHRS, CDR2 YFSETQ. The CDR3 nucleotides are TGCGCCAGCAGCTTGGGCCCGGCTAGCCAAGAGACCCAGTACTTC. Translating gives CASSLGPASQETQYF.

This clone was recorded only once. The V gene is TRBV19, the J gene TRBJ2-1; 9 bases align to TRBD2. The germline V gene has CDR1 LNHDA and CDR2 SQIVND (reference sequence). V lost 3 bases to trimming and J lost 6 bases; unmatched junction nucleotides: 9. The CDR3 consists of 16 residues. CDR3 amino acids: CASSILAGVASNEQFF. CDR3 nucleotide sequence: TGTGCCAGTAGTATTTTAGCGGGGGTAGCATCCAATGAGCAGTTCTTC.

The chain employs TRBV27 and TRBJ2-3; tentatively, D is TRBD1 (5 bases). The CDR3 sequence is 18 residues long. V was clipped by 4 bases and J by 0 bases, with 20 bases between them. Germline CDR1 is MNHEY and CDR2 is SMNVEV (reference sequence). The DNA for the CDR3 is TGTGCCAGCAGTTCCAGCCCTCAGGGTCATTCTAGCACAGATACGCAGTATTTT. This codes for CASSSSPQGHSSTDTQYF.

The chain carries TRBV7-9 and TRBJ2-7, with D perhaps TRBD1 (6 bases). Germline CDR1 is SEHNR and CDR2 is FQNEAQ (reference sequence). V lost 6 bases to trimming and J lost 2 bases, with 17 bases between them. The CDR3 has 15 residues. DNA of the CDR3: TGTGCCAGCAGTTTCATTCAGGGGACGACCTACGAGCAGTACTTC. Translation gives CASSFIQGTTYEQYF. Full variable domain (missing parts from reference TRBV7-9 and TRBJ2-7): DTGVSQNPRHKITKRGQNVTFRCDPISEHNRLYWYRQTLGQGPEFLTYFQNEAQLEKSRLLSDRFSAERPKGSFSTLEIQRTEQGDSAMYLCASSFIQGTTYEQYFGPGTRLTVT.

This sequence joins TRBV5-1 and TRBJ2-7; D remains ambiguous. Trimming removed 4 bases at V and 3 bases at J, with 14 bases between. This CDR3 has 14 residues. Germline V lookup: CDR1 SGHRS, CDR2 YFSETQ. The CDR3, as DNA: TGCGCCAGCAGCCCATCTAGTACGCACTACGAGCAGTACTTC. Its protein product is CASSPSSTHYEQYF.